This T cell receptor beta chain was sequenced for a study of OX40 agonist ivuxolimab in advanced cancers. Across the whole study: Ivuxolimab, an agonist antibody against OX40 (CD134), was given to patients. Dose-escalation patients' cancers were hepatocellular carcinoma, melanoma, renal cell or head and neck cancer. At 65% to 90% male, the cohort had a mean age of 60 years, ranging from about 20 to 79.

The study, taken as a whole, reports: Expanded clones tended on average to be more numerous among CD8+ T cells than CD4+.

This table comes from immunoSEQ multiplex PCR, and its TCRdb copy is limited to in-frame clones, with some not included. The sample has fewer than 65,000 clones, about four fifths seen once; the top ten hold around 9.9%. V lost 3 bases and J 4 bases, leaving 20 bases between the germline ends. The germline V gene has CDR1 LNHNV and CDR2 YYDKDF (reference sequence). The CDR3 consists of 17 residues. As concerns this clone: Its antigen is still unknown.

The rearrangement joins TRBV15 to TRBJ2-3; perhaps TRBD1 as D (5 bases). Sequenced material: CD4+ or CD8+ T cells sorted from blood, taken in a trial of the OX40 agonist ivuxolimab. The receptor comes from an adult with an advanced solid tumor such as melanoma, head and neck, liver or kidney cancer. The CDR3 sequence: CATSSLTGAAWADTQYF. CDR3 nucleotides: TGTGCCACCAGCAGCCTCACAGGAGCTGCCTGGGCAGATACGCAGTATTTT.